The 14 T cell receptor beta chains given below trace back to one sample, sequenced in a study of T cell changes during pregnancy in multiple sclerosis. Repertoires were generated with immunoSEQ multiplex PCR, while TCRdb's copy carries only in-frame clones and drops some. The data contain approximately 48,000 clones, approximately 94% of them singletons. The specimen comprised CD8+ T cells from peripheral blood mononuclear cells, sampled before pregnancy. The receptors derive from a female donor with multiple sclerosis, enrolled in a pregnancy study.

V and J are TRBV27 and TRBJ1-2, with 7 bases lining up with TRBD1. V gave up 2 bases and J gave up 5 bases; unmatched junction bases: 8. The germline V gene encodes CDR1 MNHEY and CDR2 SMNVEV (reference sequence). The length of the CDR3 is 15 residues. This CDR3 reads CASSLEGAGFYGYTF. The DNA for the CDR3 is TGTGCCAGCAGTTTAGAGGGGGCAGGATTTTATGGCTACACCTTC.

The chain couples TRBV5-8 to TRBJ1-2; possible D gene TRBD1, 6 bases. This CDR3 has 16 amino acids. The V and J ends lost 0 bases and 8 bases respectively, with 20 bases between them. Germline-derived CDR1 and CDR2 are SGHTS and YDEGEE. The CDR3 sequence is CASSLALGGEKRGYTF. CDR3 sequence (DNA): TGTGCCAGCAGCTTGGCACTAGGGGGTGAGAAGAGGGGCTACACCTTC. The variable domain in full, with the rest retrieved from reference TRBV5-8 and TRBJ1-2, is EAGVTQSPTHLIKTRGQQATLRCSPISGHTSVYWYQQALGLGLQFLLWYDEGEERNRGNFPPRFSGRQFPNYSSELNVNALELEDSALYLCASSLALGGEKRGYTFGSGTRLTVV.

The chain uses TRBV6-5 and TRBJ2-5; maybe TRBD1 (6 bases). CDR3 length: 13 amino acids. The germline V and J ends were trimmed by 2 bases and 5 bases, with 9 bases remaining between them. Germline V lookup: CDR1 MNHEY, CDR2 SVGAGI. CDR3 amino acids: CASSYGQGETQYF. CDR3 nucleotides: TGTGCCAGCAGTTACGGCCAGGGGGAGACCCAGTACTTC.

The chain combines TRBV6-1 with TRBJ2-1, with 10 bases matching TRBD2. After removal of 2 bases from V and 1 base from J, the junction contained 8 bases not matched to a gene. The CDR3 has 18 residues. Per the germline V gene, CDR1 is MNHNS and CDR2 is SASEGT. CDR3 sequence reads: CASSEWASGSGSYNEQFF. The CDR3 bases are TGTGCCAGCAGTGAATGGGCTAGCGGGAGTGGGTCCTACAATGAGCAGTTCTTC.

This clone was seen a single time. This chain connects TRBV28 to TRBJ2-5; 8 bases match TRBD1. J was trimmed by 4 bases and V by 2 bases; bases with no gene match: 9. CDR1 is MDHEN, CDR2 SYDVKM, per germline. The CDR3 length is 16 residues. CDR3 loop: CASSLPAGRGRETQYF. CDR3 in DNA: TGTGCCAGCAGTTTACCGGCGGGCAGGGGGCGAGAGACCCAGTACTTC.

This chain connects TRBV28 to TRBJ1-1; D remains ambiguous. The germline gives CDR1 MDHEN, CDR2 SYDVKM. V gave up 8 bases and J gave up 0 bases, with 7 bases separating them. The CDR3 is made up of 12 amino acids. The CDR3 reads CASLHMNTEAFF. CDR3 DNA sequence: TGTGCCAGCCTCCACATGAACACTGAAGCTTTCTTT.

V gene TRBV5-6 combines with J gene TRBJ1-1, with D possibly being TRBD1 (6 bases). The germline V gene encodes CDR1 SGHDT and CDR2 YYEEEE. The CDR3 extends over 15 amino acids. The V end was cut by 0 bases, the J end by 7 bases, with 16 bases between. In nucleotides, the CDR3 is TGTGCCAGCAGCTTGGGGGGACCGGGACAAGATGAAGCTTTCTTT. Translated: CASSLGGPGQDEAFF.

The rearrangement uses TRBV19 and TRBJ1-1, with D maybe TRBD1 (5 bases). Germline V CDR1 and CDR2: LNHDA, SQIVND (reference sequence). V was shortened by 5 bases and J by 0 bases, with 13 bases between the two germline ends. The CDR3 contains 15 residues. CDR3 protein: CASSHLQGLNTEAFF. For the CDR3, the DNA is TGTGCCAGTAGTCACCTCCAGGGTTTGAACACTGAAGCTTTCTTT.

The chain uses TRBV5-1 and TRBJ2-2; 11 bases are shared with TRBD2. The CDR3 is 15 amino acids. Losses at the gene ends were 4 bases for V and 4 bases for J; bases not matched to a gene: 3. Germline V gene sequence: CDR1 SGHRS, CDR2 YFSETQ. DNA of the CDR3: TGCGCCAGCAGCCTCGGACTAGCGGGCACCGGGGAGCTGTTTTTT. It codes for CASSLGLAGTGELFF.

The chain recombines TRBV11-2 with TRBJ2-7; 14 bases line up with TRBD2. From germline, CDR1 is SGHAT and CDR2 FQNNGV. The ends lost 5 bases at V and 3 bases at J; junction bases unmatched: 6. The CDR3 has 16 residues. The CDR3 is CASSDIGTSGGYEQYF. CDR3 DNA sequence: TGTGCCAGCAGCGACATCGGGACTAGCGGGGGCTACGAGCAGTACTTC.

V and J are TRBV5-8 and TRBJ2-3, with D maybe TRBD2 (5 bases). Germline lookup yields CDR1 SGHTS and CDR2 YDEGEE. This CDR3 contains 16 residues. The V end lost 0 bases, the J end lost 6 bases, and 17 bases lay between the germline ends. This CDR3 reads CASSLGGAAARDTQYF. The CDR3 nucleotides read TGTGCCAGCAGCTTGGGGGGAGCGGCCGCGAGGGATACGCAGTATTTT.

The count of this clone is one. V and J are TRBV7-9 and TRBJ2-1; no definite D call. The CDR3 is made up of 14 amino acids. CDR1 is SEHNR, CDR2 FQNEAQ, per germline (reference sequence). V was cut by 4 bases and J by 6 bases, with 13 bases left in between. The chain's CDR3 is CASSYSPSGNEQFF. CDR3 coding DNA: TGTGCCAGCAGCTACTCCCCTTCAGGCAATGAGCAGTTCTTC.

J is TRBJ2-1 and V is TRBV11-3; 7 nucleotides agree with TRBD1. The germline gives CDR1 SGHNT, CDR2 YENEEA. V gave up 4 bases and J gave up 2 bases; unmatched junction bases: 11. CDR3 size: 17 residues. This CDR3 reads CASSSGQEPTTYNEQFF. The CDR3 coding sequence is TGTGCCAGCAGCTCTGGACAGGAGCCGACTACCTACAATGAGCAGTTCTTC.

This clone was picked up a small number of times. The chain uses TRBV27 and TRBJ2-7; 11 nucleotides match TRBD2. This CDR3 spans 14 amino acids. V lost 4 bases and J lost 3; bases outside the gene matches: 2. Germline V gene data show CDR1 as MNHEY and CDR2 as SMNVEV (reference sequence). Here the CDR3 reads CASSSGTSGYEQYF. The CDR3 DNA follows: TGTGCCAGCAGTTCGGGGACTAGCGGCTACGAGCAGTACTTC.